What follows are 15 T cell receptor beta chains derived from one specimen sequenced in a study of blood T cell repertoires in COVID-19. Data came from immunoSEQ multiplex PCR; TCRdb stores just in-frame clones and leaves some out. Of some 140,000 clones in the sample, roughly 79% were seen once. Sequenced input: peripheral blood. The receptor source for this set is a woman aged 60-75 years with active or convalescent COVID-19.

The CDR3 DNA follows: TGTGCCAGCAGCGTAAAACAGAGCACAGATACGCAGTATTTT. Residues: CASSVKQSTDTQYF. This chain joins TRBV9 and TRBJ2-3; no reliable D call. Germline assignment: CDR1 SGDLS and CDR2 YYNGEE. CDR3 length equals 14 residues. V dropped 1 base and J dropped 0 bases, with 6 bases sitting between them.

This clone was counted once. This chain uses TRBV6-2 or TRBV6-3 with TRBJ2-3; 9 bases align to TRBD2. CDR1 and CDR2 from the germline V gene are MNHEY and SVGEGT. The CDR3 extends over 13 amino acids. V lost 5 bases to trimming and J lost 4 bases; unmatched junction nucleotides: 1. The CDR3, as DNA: TGTGCCAGCAGTAGACTAGCGGCAGATACGCAGTATTTT. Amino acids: CASSRLAADTQYF.

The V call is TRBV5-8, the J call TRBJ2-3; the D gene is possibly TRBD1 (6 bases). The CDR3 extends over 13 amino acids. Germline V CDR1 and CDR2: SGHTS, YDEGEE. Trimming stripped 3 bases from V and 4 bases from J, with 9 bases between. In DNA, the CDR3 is TGTGCCAGCAGCTGGGCAGGGGCAGATACGCAGTATTTT. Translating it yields CASSWAGADTQYF.

The CDR3 loop is CASSEGQASGNQPQHF. DNA for the CDR3: TGTGCCAGCAGTGAAGGACAGGCCAGCGGTAATCAGCCCCAGCATTTT. The V call is TRBV2, the J call TRBJ1-5, with D possibly TRBD1 on 6 matching bases. The length of the CDR3 is 16 residues. V was trimmed by 1 base and J by 4 bases, leaving 14 bases between them. Looked up from germline, CDR1 is SNHLY and CDR2 is FYNNEI.

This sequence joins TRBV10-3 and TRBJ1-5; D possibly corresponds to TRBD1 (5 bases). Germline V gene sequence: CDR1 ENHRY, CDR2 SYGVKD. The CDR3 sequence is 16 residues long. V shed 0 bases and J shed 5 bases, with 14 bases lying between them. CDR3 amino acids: CAISESKTGEYQPQHF. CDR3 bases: TGTGCCATCAGTGAGTCGAAAACAGGAGAATATCAGCCCCAGCATTTT.

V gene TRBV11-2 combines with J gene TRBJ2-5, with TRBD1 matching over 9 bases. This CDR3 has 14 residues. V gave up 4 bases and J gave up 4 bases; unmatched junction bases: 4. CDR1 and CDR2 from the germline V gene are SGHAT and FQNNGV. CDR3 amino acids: CASSSGQGRETQYF. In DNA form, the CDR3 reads TGTGCCAGCAGCTCGGGACAGGGCCGAGAGACCCAGTACTTC.

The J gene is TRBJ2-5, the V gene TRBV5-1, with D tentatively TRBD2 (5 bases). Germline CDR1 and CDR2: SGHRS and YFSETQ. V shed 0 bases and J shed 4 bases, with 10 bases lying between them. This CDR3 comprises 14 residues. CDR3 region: CASSLASGGETQYF. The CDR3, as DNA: TGCGCCAGCAGCTTGGCCTCAGGAGGAGAGACCCAGTACTTC. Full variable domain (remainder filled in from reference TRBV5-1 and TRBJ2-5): KAGVTQTPRYLIKTRGQQVTLSCSPISGHRSVSWYQQTPGQGLQFLFEYFSETQRNKGNFPGRFSGRQFSNSRSEMNVSTLELGDSALYLCASSLASGGETQYFGPGTRLLVL.

The CDR3 DNA reads TGTGCCAGTAGCAAAGGAAGGGAGGGCACTGAAGCTTTCTTT. Residues: CASSKGREGTEAFF. V usage is TRBV19 and J usage is TRBJ1-1; no reliable D call. This CDR3 has 14 residues. The germline CDR1 and CDR2 sequences are LNHDA and SQIVND (reference sequence). Trimming shortened V by 6 bases and J by 4 bases, and 15 bases separated the two germline ends.

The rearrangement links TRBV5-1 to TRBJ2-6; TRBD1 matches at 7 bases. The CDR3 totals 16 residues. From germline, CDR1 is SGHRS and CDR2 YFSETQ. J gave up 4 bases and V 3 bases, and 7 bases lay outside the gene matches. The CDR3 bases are TGCGCCAGCAGCTACCGAACAGGGGTAGGGGCCAACGTCCTGACTTTC. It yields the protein CASSYRTGVGANVLTF.

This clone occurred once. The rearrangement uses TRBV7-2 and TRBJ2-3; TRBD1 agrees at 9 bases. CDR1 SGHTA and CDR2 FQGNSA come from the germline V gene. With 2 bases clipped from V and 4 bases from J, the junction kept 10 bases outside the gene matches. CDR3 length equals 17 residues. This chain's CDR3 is CASSLNPGTGFADTQYF. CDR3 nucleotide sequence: TGTGCCAGCAGCTTAAATCCCGGGACAGGGTTTGCAGATACGCAGTATTTT.

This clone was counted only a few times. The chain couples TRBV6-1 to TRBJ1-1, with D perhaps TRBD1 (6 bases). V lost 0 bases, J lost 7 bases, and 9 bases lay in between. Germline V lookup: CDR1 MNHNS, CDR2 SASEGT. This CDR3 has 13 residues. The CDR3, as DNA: TGTGCCAGCAGTGAAGCGGACAGCCTTGAAGCTTTCTTT. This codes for CASSEADSLEAFF.

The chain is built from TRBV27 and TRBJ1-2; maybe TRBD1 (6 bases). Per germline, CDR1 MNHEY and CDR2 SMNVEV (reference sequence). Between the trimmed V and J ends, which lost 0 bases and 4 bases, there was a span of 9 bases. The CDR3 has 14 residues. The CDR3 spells CASSLSQGIYGYTF. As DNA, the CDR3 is TGTGCCAGCAGTTTATCTCAGGGGATCTATGGCTACACCTTC.

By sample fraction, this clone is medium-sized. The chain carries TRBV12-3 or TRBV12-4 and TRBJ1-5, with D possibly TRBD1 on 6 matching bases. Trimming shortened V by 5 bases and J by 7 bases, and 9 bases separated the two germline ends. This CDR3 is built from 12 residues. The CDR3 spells CASSNRDQPQHF. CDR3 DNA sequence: TGTGCCAGCAGTAACAGGGACCAGCCCCAGCATTTT.

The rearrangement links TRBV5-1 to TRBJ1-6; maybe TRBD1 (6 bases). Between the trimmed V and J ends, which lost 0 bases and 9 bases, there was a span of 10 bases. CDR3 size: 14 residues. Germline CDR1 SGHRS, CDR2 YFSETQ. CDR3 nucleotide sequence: TGCGCCAGCAGCTTGGCCGTAGGGGGTTCACCCCTCCACTTT. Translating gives CASSLAVGGSPLHF.

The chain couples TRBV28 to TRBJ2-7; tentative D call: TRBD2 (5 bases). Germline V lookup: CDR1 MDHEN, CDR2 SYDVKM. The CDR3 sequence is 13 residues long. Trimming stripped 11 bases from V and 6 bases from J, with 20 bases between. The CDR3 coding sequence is TGTGCCGCCCGAGGAGGAACCCCACGCGAGCAGTACTTC. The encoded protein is CAARGGTPREQYF.